This T cell receptor (beta chain) was profiled in a study of glioma-infiltrating T cells. The study's findings and limits: Gliomas, especially low-grade, showed above-expected tissue-blood divergence; non-neoplastic patients showed below. Tissue and blood shared very few CDR3 sequences.

This clonotype appeared a few times. Its antigen is still unknown. The iRepertoire nested amplicon-rescue multiplex PCR amplified TCR alpha and beta CDR3s from RNA. For one-step reverse transcription and amplification, about 90-450 ng of tissue mRNA or PBMC total RNA was used. Using its own MiXCR run on the multiplex PCR reads, TCRdb lists one record per CDR3 protein. The sample contains fewer than 200,000 distinct CDR3 sequences, roughly 32% of which appear only once. The germline gives CDR1 SGHVS, CDR2 FQNEAQ. There are 13 residues in the CDR3. With 5 bases removed from V and 8 bases from J, the gap between germline ends came to 15 bases.

The source material was glioma tissue, nonneoplastic brain tissue, or PBMCs (not recorded which). The clonotype comes from a human donor with low-grade glioma or glioblastoma, undergoing nonglioma brain surgery, or in good health (not recorded which). V and J are TRBV7-8 and TRBJ1-2; D possibly corresponds to TRBD1 (6 bases). The CDR3 DNA reads TGTGCCAGCAGCCCAAGGGGGGCGCGGGGCTACACCTTC. It specifies CASSPRGARGYTF.